The 27 T cell receptor beta chains listed next were all sequenced from one sample in a study of OX40 agonist ivuxolimab in advanced cancers. The library was built by means of the immunoSEQ multiplex PCR assay. TCRdb re-hosts the immuneACCESS table, in-frame sequences only. Its copies lack some clones; in the studies checked, an unresolved V gene accounts for under half of them, and the cause for the rest is not known. Counted in this sample were some 18,000 clones; around three quarters of them appeared once. The ten largest make up about a sixth of the sample. The sequencing here drew on CD4+ or CD8+ T cells sorted from blood, taken in a trial of the OX40 agonist ivuxolimab. The receptors were sampled from an adult with an advanced solid tumor such as melanoma, head and neck, liver or kidney cancer.

V gene TRBV7-2 combines with J gene TRBJ1-5, with D perhaps TRBD1 (5 bases). With 5 bases removed from V and 5 bases from J, the gap between germline ends came to 19 bases. This CDR3 has 16 residues. The V gene's germline CDR1 is SGHTA and CDR2 FQGNSA. CDR3 coding DNA: TGTGCCAGCAGCCCTCTCCGGGGGTTCGGGCATCAGCCCCAGCATTTT. Its translation: CASSPLRGFGHQPQHF.

The chain couples TRBV25-1 to TRBJ2-4; TRBD1 aligns across 8 bases. CDR3 length equals 14 residues. Trimming took 0 bases from V and 8 from J; bases not matched to a gene: 3. The germline gives CDR1 MGHDK, CDR2 SYGVNS. The CDR3 DNA sequence: TGTGCCAGCAGTGAATACAGGGGGCTGGACATTCAGTACTTC. This encodes CASSEYRGLDIQYF.

This chain links TRBV11-1 with TRBJ2-7, with 8 bases fitting TRBD2. The V and J ends lost 5 bases and 3 bases, in that order; junction bases with no gene match: 6. CDR1 is SGHAT and CDR2 is FQDESV in the germline V gene (reference sequence). This CDR3 contains 14 residues. CDR3 residues: CASSESGSIYEQYF. Written as DNA, the CDR3 is TGTGCCAGCAGCGAAAGCGGGAGCATCTACGAGCAGTACTTC.

This chain connects TRBV6-5 to TRBJ2-7, with 9 bases lining up with TRBD1. Germline V gene data show CDR1 as MNHEY and CDR2 as SVGAGI. The CDR3 totals 15 residues. V shed 4 bases, J shed 5 bases, and the junction held 9 bases outside the gene matches. In DNA form, the CDR3 reads TGTGCCAGCAGTTCCGGGACAGGGTCGAGGGACGAGCAGTACTTC. This translates into CASSSGTGSRDEQYF.

J is TRBJ2-7 and V is TRBV5-6; D gene unclear. The CDR3 length is 14 residues. From germline, CDR1 is SGHDT and CDR2 YYEEEE. V was cut by 3 bases and J by 2 bases, with 12 bases left in between. The CDR3 is CASSWGERAYEQYF. The CDR3 DNA sequence: TGTGCCAGCAGCTGGGGTGAGAGAGCCTACGAGCAGTACTTC. The variable domain in full, with the rest retrieved from reference TRBV5-6 and TRBJ2-7, is DAGVTQSPTHLIKTRGQQVTLRCSPKSGHDTVSWYQQALGQGPQFIFQYYEEEERQRGNFPDRFSGHQFPNYSSELNVNALLLGDSALYLCASSWGERAYEQYFGPGTRLTVT.

This clone was seen once. The chain combines TRBV29-1 with TRBJ2-7, with 10 bases aligning to TRBD1. CDR1 and CDR2 from the germline V gene are SQVTM and ANQGSEA. After removal of 0 bases from V and 6 bases from J, the junction contained 8 bases not matched to a gene. CDR3 length: 15 amino acids. Here the CDR3 reads CSVEDLGRDRGEQYF. For the CDR3, the DNA is TGCAGCGTTGAAGATCTGGGCCGGGACAGGGGCGAGCAGTACTTC.

The rearrangement uses TRBV4-3 and TRBJ1-3; 9 nucleotides align to TRBD1. Germline CDR1 reads LGHNA; CDR2 reads YSLEER. Unmatched junction bases numbered 8, after V lost 4 bases and J lost 4 bases. The CDR3 extends over 16 amino acids. The DNA for the CDR3 is TGCGCCAGCAGCCTATACTGGACAGGGGAAGGAAACACCATATATTTT. The encoded protein is CASSLYWTGEGNTIYF.

The V call is TRBV30, the J call TRBJ2-1; no definite D call. This CDR3 is built from 12 residues. Germline CDR1 and CDR2: GTSNPN and SVGIG (reference sequence). V was pared by 4 bases and J by 9 bases, with 13 bases between. The CDR3 loop is CAWTYGVGEQFF. The CDR3 region has the DNA TGTGCCTGGACGTATGGTGTGGGTGAGCAGTTCTTC.

The chain combines TRBV5-4 with TRBJ2-7, with D uncertain. From germline, CDR1 is SGHNT and CDR2 YYREEE (reference sequence). CDR3 length equals 13 residues. Deletions cut 0 bases from V and 2 bases from J, with 6 bases between. CDR3 DNA sequence: TGTGCCAGCAGCTTGGATTGGGCCTACGAGCAGTACTTC. Translating it yields CASSLDWAYEQYF. The full variable domain, completed using reference TRBV5-4 and TRBJ2-7, is ETGVTQSPTHLIKTRGQQVTLRCSSQSGHNTVSWYQQALGQGPQFIFQYYREEENGRGNFPPRFSGLQFPNYSSELNVNALELDDSALYLCASSLDWAYEQYFGPGTRLTVT.

DNA of the CDR3: TGTGCTAGTGGTTTGGTTTTTGCAGGAGTGAACACCGGGGAGCTGTTTTTT. It translates to CASGLVFAGVNTGELFF. The rearrangement links TRBV12-5 to TRBJ2-2; D gene unclear. CDR3 size: 17 residues. The V and J ends lost 0 bases and 1 base respectively, with 12 bases between them. CDR1 is LGHNT, CDR2 FRNRAP, per germline.

V is TRBV4-1 and J is TRBJ1-4, with no clear D. The CDR3 loop spans 16 amino acids. Germline V gene sequence: CDR1 MGHRA, CDR2 YSYEKL. Trimming removed 0 bases from V and 5 bases from J, with 13 bases in between. DNA of the CDR3: TGCGCCAGCAGCCAAGATAGGGCCAGTTCGAATGAAAAACTGTTTTTT. Translation: CASSQDRASSNEKLFF.

J is TRBJ2-1 and V is TRBV5-4; D is ambiguous. Germline CDR1 and CDR2: SGHNT and YYREEE (reference sequence). Trimming removed 3 bases at V and 5 bases at J, with 6 bases between. The CDR3 has 12 amino acids. CDR3 residues: CASSSTHNEQFF. CDR3 sequence (DNA): TGTGCCAGCAGCTCAACCCACAATGAGCAGTTCTTC.

The chain uses TRBV28 and TRBJ2-3; D may be TRBD2 (7 bases). The CDR3 is 15 amino acids. Deletions cut 3 bases from V and 2 bases from J, with 12 bases between. Germline loops: CDR1 MDHEN, CDR2 SYDVKM. The CDR3 loop reads CASSFGAGATDTQYF. DNA of the CDR3: TGTGCCAGCAGTTTCGGGGCGGGGGCCACAGATACGCAGTATTTT.

Comments on this clone: One end of the junction varies from germline; a read error may be responsible. The rearrangement links TRBV7-7 to TRBJ2-7; D is undetermined. The CDR3 sequence is 13 residues long. Germline V gene lookup returns CDR1 SSHAT and CDR2 FNYEAQ (reference sequence). Here the CDR3 DNA reads TGTGCTAGCAGCTCCGGGCGACGCAACGAGCAGTACTTC. This codes for CASSSGRRNEQYF. Based on the CDR3 plus reference TRBV7-7 and TRBJ2-7, the full variable domain is GAGVSQSPRYKVTKRGQDVTLRCDPISSHATLYWYQQALGQGPEFLTYFNYEAQPDKSGLPSDRFSAERPEGSISTLTIQRTEQRDSAMYRCASSSGRRNEQYFGPGTRLTVT.

This sequence joins TRBV27 and TRBJ2-1, with 10 positions matching TRBD2. CDR3 length: 16 amino acids. V lost 5 bases to trimming and J lost 7 bases; unmatched junction nucleotides: 11. The V gene's germline CDR1 is MNHEY and CDR2 SMNVEV (reference sequence). As DNA, the CDR3 is TGTGCCAGCAGTCCCTCTAGCGGGAGTGTGCGAAATGAGCAGTTCTTC. This codes for CASSPSSGSVRNEQFF.

The J gene is TRBJ2-1, the V gene TRBV7-6, with no clear D. The CDR3 sequence is 13 residues long. Germline lookup yields CDR1 SGHVS and CDR2 FNYEAQ. The ends were cut back, 2 bases at V and 3 bases at J, with 5 bases in the middle. CDR3 coding DNA: TGTGCCAGCAGCTTAAGGGTCTACAATGAGCAGTTCTTC. Encoded protein: CASSLRVYNEQFF.

This sequence joins TRBV28 and TRBJ2-7; D possibly corresponds to TRBD2 (6 bases). Germline CDR1 MDHEN, CDR2 SYDVKM. The ends were cut back, 3 bases at V and 4 bases at J, with 7 bases in the middle. The CDR3 loop spans 12 amino acids. In nucleotides, the CDR3 is TGTGCCAGCAGTTTGGAGGGATACGAGCAGTACTTC. This translates into CASSLEGYEQYF.

V usage is TRBV5-6 and J usage is TRBJ2-4; TRBD1 might be the D (6 bases). CDR3 size: 13 residues. Deletions cut 2 bases from V and 11 bases from J, with 14 bases between. CDR1 and CDR2 from the germline V gene are SGHDT and YYEEEE. CDR3 coding DNA: TGTGCCAGCAGCTTTGGGATACAGGGCTTTCAGTACTTC. Translating gives CASSFGIQGFQYF.

This clone was counted a few times. V usage is TRBV9 and J usage is TRBJ2-7; 7 nucleotides line up with TRBD1. The CDR3 is made up of 14 amino acids. Germline values: CDR1 SGDLS, CDR2 YYNGEE. The V segment lost 4 bases and the J segment 2 bases; nucleotides outside the gene matches: 6. The CDR3 here is CASSIGTAPYEQYF. DNA of the CDR3: TGTGCCAGCAGCATCGGGACAGCTCCCTACGAGCAGTACTTC.

This clone has only a few counts. This rearrangement joins TRBV7-2 to TRBJ1-1, with D unclear. The CDR3 has 14 residues. V dropped 4 bases and J dropped 0 bases, with 9 bases sitting between them. The V gene's germline CDR1 is SGHTA and CDR2 FQGNSA. The CDR3 DNA is TGTGCCAGCAGCTGGGGTGGAGTGAACACTGAAGCTTTCTTT. Translating it yields CASSWGGVNTEAFF.

The V gene is TRBV5-4, the J gene TRBJ2-7, with 9 bases identical to TRBD1. J was trimmed by 4 bases and V by 0 bases; bases with no gene match: 2. CDR1 and CDR2 from the germline V gene are SGHNT and YYREEE (reference sequence). The CDR3 covers 14 residues. CDR3: CASSLDRGLYEQYF. CDR3 DNA sequence: TGTGCCAGCAGCTTGGACAGGGGGCTTTACGAGCAGTACTTC.

The rearrangement joins TRBV2 to TRBJ1-1; D is undetermined. The CDR3 totals 11 residues. V was shortened by 9 bases and J by 1 base, with 6 bases between the two germline ends. Per the germline V gene, CDR1 is SNHLY and CDR2 is FYNNEI. The CDR3 reads CASGTNTEAFF. The CDR3 bases are TGTGCCAGTGGAACGAACACTGAAGCTTTCTTT.

V and J are TRBV7-2 and TRBJ2-7, with D possibly called TRBD1 or TRBD2 (5 bases each). The CDR3 sequence is 12 residues long. Germline V gives CDR1 SGHTA, CDR2 FQGNSA. V gave up 3 bases and J gave up 5 bases, with 8 bases separating them. The CDR3 DNA is TGTGCCAGCAGCTTTGGGACCGACGAGCAGTACTTC. This codes for CASSFGTDEQYF.

This clone was seen just once. This chain joins TRBV7-2 and TRBJ2-7, with D maybe TRBD2 (5 bases). CDR1 is SGHTA, CDR2 FQGNSA, per germline. The CDR3 runs to 15 residues. Trimming shortened V by 1 base and J by 2 bases, and 12 bases separated the two germline ends. CDR3 protein: CASSLGAGSTYEQYF. The CDR3 coding sequence is TGTGCCAGCAGCTTAGGGGCGGGCTCTACCTACGAGCAGTACTTC.

CDR3 amino acids: CASSLGGVGTEAFF. CDR3 sequence (DNA): TGTGCCAGCAGTTTAGGGGGGGTGGGCACTGAAGCTTTCTTT. The rearrangement links TRBV28 to TRBJ1-1, with D tentatively TRBD1 (5 bases). The CDR3 covers 14 residues. Germline values: CDR1 MDHEN, CDR2 SYDVKM. V lost 2 bases and J lost 4, with 11 bases in between.

The chain is built from TRBV5-6 and TRBJ2-7; 9 bases align to TRBD2. Germline CDR1 and CDR2: SGHDT and YYEEEE. CDR3 length: 14 residues. V was clipped by 4 bases and J by 3 bases; unmatched bases: 5. CDR3 nucleotide sequence: TGTGCCAGCAGCGGGAAGACTAGCGGCTACGAGCAGTACTTC. Protein sequence: CASSGKTSGYEQYF.

In this sample, this clone is medium-sized. V and J are TRBV29-1 and TRBJ2-7; TRBD1 aligns across 8 bases. The CDR3 totals 12 residues. The V gene's germline CDR1 is SQVTM and CDR2 ANQGSEA. V lost 4 bases to trimming and J lost 8 bases; unmatched junction nucleotides: 7. CDR3: CSVVPQGAKQYF. CDR3 bases: TGCAGCGTTGTACCCCAGGGGGCTAAGCAGTACTTC.